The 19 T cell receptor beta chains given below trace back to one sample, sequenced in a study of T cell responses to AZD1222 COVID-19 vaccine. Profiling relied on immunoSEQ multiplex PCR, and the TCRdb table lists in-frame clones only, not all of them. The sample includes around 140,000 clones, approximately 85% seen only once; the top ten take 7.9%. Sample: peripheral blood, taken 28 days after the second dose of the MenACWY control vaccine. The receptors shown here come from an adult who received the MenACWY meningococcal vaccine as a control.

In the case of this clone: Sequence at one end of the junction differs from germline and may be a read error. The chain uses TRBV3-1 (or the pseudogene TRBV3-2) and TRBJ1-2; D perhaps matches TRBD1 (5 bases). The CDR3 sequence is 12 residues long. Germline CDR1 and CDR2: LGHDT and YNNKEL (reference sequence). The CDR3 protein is CASSHRDPSVSF. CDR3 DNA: TGTGCCAGCAGCCACCGGGACCCATCGGTTTCCTTC.

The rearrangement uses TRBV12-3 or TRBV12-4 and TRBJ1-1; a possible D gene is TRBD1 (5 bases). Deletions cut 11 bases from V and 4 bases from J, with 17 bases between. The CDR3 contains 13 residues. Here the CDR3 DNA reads TGTGCCGGTAACCAGGGACCTGGCACTGAAGCTTTCTTT. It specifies CAGNQGPGTEAFF.

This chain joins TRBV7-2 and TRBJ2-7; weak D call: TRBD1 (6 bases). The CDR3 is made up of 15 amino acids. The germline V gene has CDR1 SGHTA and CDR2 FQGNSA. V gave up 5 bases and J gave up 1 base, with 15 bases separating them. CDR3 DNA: TGTGCCAGCAGCGACCCCCGGACAGATTCCTACGAGCAGTACTTC. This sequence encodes CASSDPRTDSYEQYF.

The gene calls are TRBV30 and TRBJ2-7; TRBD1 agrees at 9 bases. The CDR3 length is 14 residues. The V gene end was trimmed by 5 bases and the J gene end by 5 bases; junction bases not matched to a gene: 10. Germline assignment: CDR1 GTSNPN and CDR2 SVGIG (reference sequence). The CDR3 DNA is TGTGCCTGGGGGAACAGGGGGCCGGACGACGAGCAGTACGTC. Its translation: CAWGNRGPDDEQYV.

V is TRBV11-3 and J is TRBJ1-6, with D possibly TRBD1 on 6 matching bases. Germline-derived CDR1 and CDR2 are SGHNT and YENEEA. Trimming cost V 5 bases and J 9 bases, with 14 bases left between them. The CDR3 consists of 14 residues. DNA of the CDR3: TGTGCCAGCAGCAGCAGGGGAAGTAGTTCACCCCTCCACTTT. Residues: CASSSRGSSSPLHF.

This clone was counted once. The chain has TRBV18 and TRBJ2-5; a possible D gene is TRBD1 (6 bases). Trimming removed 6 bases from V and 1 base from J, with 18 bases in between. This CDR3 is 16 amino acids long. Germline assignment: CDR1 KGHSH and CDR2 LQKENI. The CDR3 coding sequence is TGTGCCAGCTCCTCAAAAGCGGACAGTTTCCAAGAGACCCAGTACTTC. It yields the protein CASSSKADSFQETQYF.

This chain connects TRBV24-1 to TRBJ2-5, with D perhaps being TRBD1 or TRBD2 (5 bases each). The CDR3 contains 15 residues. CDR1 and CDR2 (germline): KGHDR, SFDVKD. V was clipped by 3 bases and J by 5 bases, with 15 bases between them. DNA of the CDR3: TGTGCCACCAGTGATCCGGGACGGCCTGAGGAGACCCAGTACTTC. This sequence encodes CATSDPGRPEETQYF.

For the CDR3, the DNA is TGTGCCAGCAGCGGACAGGGATACGAGCAGTACGTC. This translates into CASSGQGYEQYV. The chain links TRBV27 to TRBJ2-7, with 8 bases aligning to TRBD1. Per germline, CDR1 MNHEY and CDR2 SMNVEV (reference sequence). The CDR3 length is 12 residues. Unmatched junction bases numbered 2, after V lost 6 bases and J lost 4 bases.

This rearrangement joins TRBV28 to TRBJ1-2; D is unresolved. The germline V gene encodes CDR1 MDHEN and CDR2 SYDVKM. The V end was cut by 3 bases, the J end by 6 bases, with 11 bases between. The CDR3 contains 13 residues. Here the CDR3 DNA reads TGTGCCAGCAGTTTGGACGGGATAAATGGCTACACCTTC. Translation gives CASSLDGINGYTF.

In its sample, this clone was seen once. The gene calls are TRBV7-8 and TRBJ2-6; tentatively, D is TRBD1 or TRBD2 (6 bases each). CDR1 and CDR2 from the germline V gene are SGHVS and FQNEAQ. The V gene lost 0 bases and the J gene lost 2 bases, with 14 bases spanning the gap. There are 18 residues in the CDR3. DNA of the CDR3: TGTGCCAGCAGCTTAGCGGCGAGGGGGGCGACTGGGGCCAACGTCCTGACTTTC. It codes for CASSLAARGATGANVLTF.

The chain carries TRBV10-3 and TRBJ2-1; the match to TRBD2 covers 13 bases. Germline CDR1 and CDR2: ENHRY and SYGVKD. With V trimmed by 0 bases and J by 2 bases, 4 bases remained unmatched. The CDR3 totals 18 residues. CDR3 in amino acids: CAISESRTSGSAYNEQFF. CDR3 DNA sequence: TGTGCCATCAGTGAGTCTCGGACTAGCGGGAGTGCCTACAATGAGCAGTTCTTC.

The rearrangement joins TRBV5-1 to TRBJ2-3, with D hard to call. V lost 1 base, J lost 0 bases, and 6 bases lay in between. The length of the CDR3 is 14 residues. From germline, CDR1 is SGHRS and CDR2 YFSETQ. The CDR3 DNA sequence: TGCGCCAGCAGCTTGAGGGCGAGCACAGATACGCAGTATTTT. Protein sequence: CASSLRASTDTQYF.

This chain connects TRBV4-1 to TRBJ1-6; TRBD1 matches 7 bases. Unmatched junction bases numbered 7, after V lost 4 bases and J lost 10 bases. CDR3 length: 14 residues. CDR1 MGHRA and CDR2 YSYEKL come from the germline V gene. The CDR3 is CASSPRQGRSPLHF. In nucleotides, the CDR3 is TGCGCCAGCAGCCCAAGACAGGGTCGGTCACCCCTCCACTTT.

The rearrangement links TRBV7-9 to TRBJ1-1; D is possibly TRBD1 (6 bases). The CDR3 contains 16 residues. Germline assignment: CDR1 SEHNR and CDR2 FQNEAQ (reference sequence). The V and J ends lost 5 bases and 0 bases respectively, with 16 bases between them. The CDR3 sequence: CASSPGTNRMNTEAFF. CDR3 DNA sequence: TGTGCCAGCAGCCCCGGGACAAACAGAATGAACACTGAAGCTTTCTTT.

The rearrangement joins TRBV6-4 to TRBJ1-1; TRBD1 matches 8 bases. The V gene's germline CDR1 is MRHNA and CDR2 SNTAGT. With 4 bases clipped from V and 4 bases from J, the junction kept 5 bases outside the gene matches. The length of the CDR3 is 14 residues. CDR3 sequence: CASSVTGDATEAFF. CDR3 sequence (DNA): TGTGCCAGCAGTGTGACAGGGGACGCCACTGAAGCTTTCTTT.

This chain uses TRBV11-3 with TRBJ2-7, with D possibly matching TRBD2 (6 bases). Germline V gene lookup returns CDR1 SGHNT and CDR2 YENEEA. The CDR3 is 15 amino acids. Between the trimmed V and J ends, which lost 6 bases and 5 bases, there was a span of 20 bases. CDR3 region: CASRGRAGSLNEQYF. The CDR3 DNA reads TGTGCCAGCAGGGGTCGGGCGGGGAGCTTGAACGAGCAGTACTTC.

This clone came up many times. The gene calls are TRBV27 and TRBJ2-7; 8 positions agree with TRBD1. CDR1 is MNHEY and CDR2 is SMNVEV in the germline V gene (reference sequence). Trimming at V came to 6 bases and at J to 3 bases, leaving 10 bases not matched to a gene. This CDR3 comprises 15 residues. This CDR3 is CASRQGAGGYYEQYF. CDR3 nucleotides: TGTGCCAGCAGACAAGGGGCAGGGGGCTACTACGAGCAGTACTTC.

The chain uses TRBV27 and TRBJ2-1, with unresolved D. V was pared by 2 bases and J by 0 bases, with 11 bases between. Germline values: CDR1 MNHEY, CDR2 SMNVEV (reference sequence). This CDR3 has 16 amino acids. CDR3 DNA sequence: TGTGCCAGCAGTTTACTCCCCCCCAGCTCCTACAATGAGCAGTTCTTC. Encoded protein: CASSLLPPSSYNEQFF.

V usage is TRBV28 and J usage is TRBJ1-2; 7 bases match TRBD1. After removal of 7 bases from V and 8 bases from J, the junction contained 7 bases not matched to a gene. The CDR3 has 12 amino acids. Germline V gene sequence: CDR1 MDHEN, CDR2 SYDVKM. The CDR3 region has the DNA TGTGCCAGCACCGGTCAGGGGGTCGGCTACACCTTC. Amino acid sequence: CASTGQGVGYTF.